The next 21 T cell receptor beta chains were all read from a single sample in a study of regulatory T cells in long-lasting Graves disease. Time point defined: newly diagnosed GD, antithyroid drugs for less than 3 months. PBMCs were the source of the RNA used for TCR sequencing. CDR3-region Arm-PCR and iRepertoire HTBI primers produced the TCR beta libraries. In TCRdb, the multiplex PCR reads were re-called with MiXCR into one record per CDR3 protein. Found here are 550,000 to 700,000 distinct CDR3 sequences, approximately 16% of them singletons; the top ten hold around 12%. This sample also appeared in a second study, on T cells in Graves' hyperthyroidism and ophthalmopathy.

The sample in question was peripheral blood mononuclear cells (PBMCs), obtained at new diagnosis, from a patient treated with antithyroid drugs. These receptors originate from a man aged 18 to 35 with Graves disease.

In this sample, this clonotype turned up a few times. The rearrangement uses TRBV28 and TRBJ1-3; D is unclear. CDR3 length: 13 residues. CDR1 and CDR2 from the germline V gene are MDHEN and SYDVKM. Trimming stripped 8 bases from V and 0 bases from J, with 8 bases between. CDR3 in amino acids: CASQVDSGNTIYF. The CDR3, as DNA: TGTGCCAGCCAAGTGGACTCTGGAAACACCATATATTTT.

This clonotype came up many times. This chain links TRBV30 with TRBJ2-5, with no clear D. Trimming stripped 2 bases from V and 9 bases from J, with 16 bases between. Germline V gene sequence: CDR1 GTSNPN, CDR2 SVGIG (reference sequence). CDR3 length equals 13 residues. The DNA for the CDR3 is TGTGCCTGGAGTCCGGTGCCGGGTGAGCCCCAGTACTTC. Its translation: CAWSPVPGEPQYF.

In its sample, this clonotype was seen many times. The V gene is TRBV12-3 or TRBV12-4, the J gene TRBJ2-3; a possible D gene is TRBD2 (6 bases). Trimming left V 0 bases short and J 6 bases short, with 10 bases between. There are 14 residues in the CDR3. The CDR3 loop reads CASSLAGGEDTQYF. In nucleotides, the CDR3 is TGTGCCAGCAGTTTAGCGGGAGGAGAGGATACGCAGTATTTT.

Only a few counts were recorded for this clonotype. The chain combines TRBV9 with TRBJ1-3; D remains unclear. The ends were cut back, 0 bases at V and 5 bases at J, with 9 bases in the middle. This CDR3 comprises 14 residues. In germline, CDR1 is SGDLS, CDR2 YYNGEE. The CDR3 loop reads CASSVGDRRNTIYF. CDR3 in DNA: TGTGCCAGCAGCGTAGGAGACCGGAGAAACACCATATATTTT.

This CDR3 is CASSLQGSDGEQYF. The CDR3 DNA sequence: TGTGCCAGCAGTCTCCAGGGGAGTGATGGCGAGCAGTACTTC. J is TRBJ2-7 and V is TRBV3-1, with D possibly being TRBD1 (6 bases). CDR1 LGHDT and CDR2 YNNKEL come from the germline V gene (reference sequence). V lost 6 bases and J 6 bases, leaving 18 bases between the germline ends. There are 14 residues in the CDR3.

The CDR3 region has the DNA TGCAGTGCCACCCGGGACAATGGAAACACCATATATTTT. It encodes CSATRDNGNTIYF. The V call is TRBV20-1, the J call TRBJ1-3; D perhaps matches TRBD1 (6 bases). The CDR3 sequence is 13 residues long. Germline V gene data show CDR1 as DFQATT and CDR2 as SNEGSKA (reference sequence). Trimming shortened V by 6 bases and J by 3 bases, and 12 bases separated the two germline ends.

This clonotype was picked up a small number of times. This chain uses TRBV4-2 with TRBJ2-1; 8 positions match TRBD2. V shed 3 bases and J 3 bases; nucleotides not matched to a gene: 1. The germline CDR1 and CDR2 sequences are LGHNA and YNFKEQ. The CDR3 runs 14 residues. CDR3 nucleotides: TGTGCCAGCAGCCATACTAGCGGCTACAATGAGCAGTTCTTC. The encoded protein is CASSHTSGYNEQFF.

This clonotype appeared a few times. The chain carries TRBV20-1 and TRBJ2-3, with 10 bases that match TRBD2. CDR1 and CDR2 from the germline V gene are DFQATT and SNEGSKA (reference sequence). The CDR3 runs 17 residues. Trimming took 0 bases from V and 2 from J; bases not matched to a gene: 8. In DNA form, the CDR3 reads TGCAGTGCTAGAGATCAGGCCAGCGGGAGGGTCACAGATACGCAGTATTTT. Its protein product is CSARDQASGRVTDTQYF.

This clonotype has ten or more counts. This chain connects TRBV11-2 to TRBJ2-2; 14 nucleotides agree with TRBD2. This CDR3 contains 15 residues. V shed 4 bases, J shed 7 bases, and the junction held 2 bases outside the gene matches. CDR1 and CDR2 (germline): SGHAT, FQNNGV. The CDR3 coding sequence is TGTGCCAGCAGCTGGGGGACTAGCGGGGGCGGGGAGCTGTTTTTT. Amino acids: CASSWGTSGGGELFF.

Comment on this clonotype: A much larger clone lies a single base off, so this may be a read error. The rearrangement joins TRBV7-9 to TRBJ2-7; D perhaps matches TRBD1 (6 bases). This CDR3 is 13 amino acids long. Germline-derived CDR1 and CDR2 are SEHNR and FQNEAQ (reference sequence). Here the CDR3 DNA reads TGTGCCCGCAGCTTAGTGGCAGGGGACGAGCAGTACTTC. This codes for CARSLVAGDEQYF.

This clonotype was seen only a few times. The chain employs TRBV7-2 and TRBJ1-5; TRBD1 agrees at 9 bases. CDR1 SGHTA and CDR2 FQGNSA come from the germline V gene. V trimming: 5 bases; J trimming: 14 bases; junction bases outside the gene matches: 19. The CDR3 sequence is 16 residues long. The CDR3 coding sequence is TGTGCCAGCAGCGCTGGGGGTGGGGGACAGGGAGGCCCGGAGCATTTT. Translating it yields CASSAGGGGQGGPEHF. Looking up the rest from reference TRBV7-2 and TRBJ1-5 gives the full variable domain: GAGVSQSPSNKVTEKGKDVELRCDPISGHTALYWYRQSLGQGLEFLIYFQGNSAPDKSGLPSDRFSAERTGGSVSTLTIQRTQQEDSAVYLCASSAGGGGQGGPEHFGDGTRLSIL.

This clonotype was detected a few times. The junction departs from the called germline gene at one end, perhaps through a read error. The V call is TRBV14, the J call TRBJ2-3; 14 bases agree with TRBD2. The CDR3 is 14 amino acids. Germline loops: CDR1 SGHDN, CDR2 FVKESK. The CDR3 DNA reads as TGTGCCAGCAGCCAAGTCGGGACTAGCGGGAGCCTAGATTTT. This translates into CASSQVGTSGSLDF.

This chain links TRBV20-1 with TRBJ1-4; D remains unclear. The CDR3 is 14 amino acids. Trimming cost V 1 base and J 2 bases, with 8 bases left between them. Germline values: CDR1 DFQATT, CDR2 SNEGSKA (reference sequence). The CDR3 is CSARVGGTNEKLFF. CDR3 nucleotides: TGCAGTGCTAGAGTGGGAGGGACTAATGAAAAACTGTTTTTT.

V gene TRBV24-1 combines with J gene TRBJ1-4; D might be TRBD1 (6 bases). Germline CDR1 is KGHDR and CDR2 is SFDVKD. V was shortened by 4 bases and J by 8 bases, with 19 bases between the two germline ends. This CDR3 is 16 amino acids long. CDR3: CATSERDRRGREKLFF. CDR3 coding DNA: TGTGCCACCAGTGAGCGAGACAGGAGGGGACGCGAAAAACTGTTTTTT.

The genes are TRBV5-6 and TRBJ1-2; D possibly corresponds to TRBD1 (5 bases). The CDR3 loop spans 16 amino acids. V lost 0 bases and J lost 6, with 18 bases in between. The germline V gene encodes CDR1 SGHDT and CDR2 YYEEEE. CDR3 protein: CASSLAVQEGQNGYTF. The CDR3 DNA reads TGTGCCAGCAGCTTGGCTGTCCAGGAGGGGCAGAATGGCTACACCTTC.

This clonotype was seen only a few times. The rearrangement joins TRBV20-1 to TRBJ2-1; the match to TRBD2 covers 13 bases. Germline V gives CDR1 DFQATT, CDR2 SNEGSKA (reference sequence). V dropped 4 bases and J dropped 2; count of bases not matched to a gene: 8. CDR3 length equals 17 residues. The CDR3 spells CSATGLAGRGPYNEQFF. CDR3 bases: TGCAGTGCTACGGGACTAGCGGGAAGAGGCCCCTACAATGAGCAGTTCTTC.

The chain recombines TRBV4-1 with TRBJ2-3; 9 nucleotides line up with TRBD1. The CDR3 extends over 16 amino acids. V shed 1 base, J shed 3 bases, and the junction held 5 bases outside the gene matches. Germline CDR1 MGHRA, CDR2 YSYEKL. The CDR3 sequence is CASSQVLGQGTDTQYF. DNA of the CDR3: TGCGCCAGCAGCCAAGTATTGGGACAGGGAACAGATACGCAGTATTTT.

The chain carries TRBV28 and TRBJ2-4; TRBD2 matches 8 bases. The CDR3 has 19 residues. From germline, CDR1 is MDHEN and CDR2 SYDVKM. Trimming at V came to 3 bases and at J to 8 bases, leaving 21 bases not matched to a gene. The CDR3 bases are TGTGCCAGCAGTTTTAATACGGGGTTACGGGGGGGGGTAGGGGACATTCAGTACTTC. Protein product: CASSFNTGLRGGVGDIQYF.

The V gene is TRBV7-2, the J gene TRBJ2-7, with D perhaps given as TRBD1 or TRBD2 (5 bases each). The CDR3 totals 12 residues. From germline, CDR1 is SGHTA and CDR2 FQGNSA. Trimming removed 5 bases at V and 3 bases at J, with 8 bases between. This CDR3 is CASSGTLYEQYF. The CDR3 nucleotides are TGTGCCAGCAGCGGGACCCTCTACGAGCAGTACTTC.

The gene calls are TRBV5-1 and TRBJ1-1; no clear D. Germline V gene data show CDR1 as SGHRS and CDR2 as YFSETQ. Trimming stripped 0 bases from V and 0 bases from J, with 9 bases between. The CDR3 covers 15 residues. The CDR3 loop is CASSLGIDMNTEAFF. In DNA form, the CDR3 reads TGCGCCAGCAGCTTGGGAATAGACATGAACACTGAAGCTTTCTTT.

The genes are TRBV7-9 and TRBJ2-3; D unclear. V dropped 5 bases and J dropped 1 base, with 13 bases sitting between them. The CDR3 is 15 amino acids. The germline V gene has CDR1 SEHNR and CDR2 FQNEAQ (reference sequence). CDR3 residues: CASSGPARGTDTQYF. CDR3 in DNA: TGTGCCAGCAGCGGGCCCGCTCGGGGCACAGATACGCAGTATTTT.